Shown below are 23 T cell receptor beta chains from a single sample sequenced in a study of control samples from healthy donors and cancer patients. Method: immunoSEQ multiplex PCR; TCRdb's copy keeps in-frame clones and lacks some. This table has approximately 98,000 clones, almost 85% appearing once. Source material: blood. Receptors were obtained from a man aged 18 to 29 in good health.

The chain has TRBV5-6 and TRBJ1-4; D ambiguous. V was trimmed by 0 bases and J by 5 bases, leaving 11 bases between them. Germline V gene sequence: CDR1 SGHDT, CDR2 YYEEEE. The CDR3 has 15 amino acids. CDR3 sequence reads: CASSLGGHQNEKLFF. The CDR3, as DNA: TGTGCCAGCAGCTTGGGAGGGCACCAAAATGAAAAACTGTTTTTT. The entire variable domain, with the rest obtained from reference TRBV5-6 and TRBJ1-4, is as follows: DAGVTQSPTHLIKTRGQQVTLRCSPKSGHDTVSWYQQALGQGPQFIFQYYEEEERQRGNFPDRFSGHQFPNYSSELNVNALLLGDSALYLCASSLGGHQNEKLFFGSGTQLSVL.

The chain uses TRBV30 and TRBJ1-1; D may be TRBD1 (5 bases). This CDR3 has 14 amino acids. Germline V gene data show CDR1 as GTSNPN and CDR2 as SVGIG (reference sequence). V was pared by 4 bases and J by 1 base, with 13 bases between. The CDR3 DNA follows: TGTGCCTGGACTAAGGGACGGGGGAACACTGAAGCTTTCTTT. It codes for CAWTKGRGNTEAFF.

The CDR3 loop reads CASSPQTSSDTQYF. The CDR3 DNA follows: TGTGCCAGCAGCCCTCAGACTAGCTCAGATACGCAGTATTTT. V and J are TRBV9 and TRBJ2-3, with 7 bases lining up with TRBD2. With V trimmed by 4 bases and J by 4 bases, 6 bases remained unmatched. The CDR3 is made up of 14 amino acids. Germline CDR1 SGDLS, CDR2 YYNGEE.

The V gene is TRBV7-9, the J gene TRBJ1-1; tentative D call: TRBD1 (5 bases). This CDR3 has 15 amino acids. V was shortened by 5 bases and J by 0 bases, with 13 bases between the two germline ends. Germline V CDR1 and CDR2: SEHNR, FQNEAQ (reference sequence). The DNA for the CDR3 is TGTGCCAGCAGCGCCCGGGACGGACTGAACACTGAAGCTTTCTTT. Translating it yields CASSARDGLNTEAFF.

CDR3: CASSPDRGLRGYTF. The CDR3 DNA sequence: TGTGCCAGCTCACCGGACAGGGGGCTGCGTGGCTACACCTTC. The J gene is TRBJ1-2, the V gene TRBV18; TRBD1 matches 11 bases. J was trimmed by 7 bases and V by 3 bases; bases with no gene match: 4. The CDR3 runs to 14 residues. CDR1 and CDR2 from the germline V gene are KGHSH and LQKENI.

The chain combines TRBV5-1 with TRBJ2-2; TRBD1 might be the D (6 bases). In germline, CDR1 is SGHRS, CDR2 YFSETQ. The CDR3 is 15 amino acids. The V end was cut by 3 bases, the J end by 5 bases, with 14 bases between. CDR3 DNA: TGCGCCAGCAGCTATGAAGGGGGATGGACCGGGGAGCTGTTTTTT. This codes for CASSYEGGWTGELFF. Full variable domain (outside the CDR3, taken from reference TRBV5-1 and TRBJ2-2): KAGVTQTPRYLIKTRGQQVTLSCSPISGHRSVSWYQQTPGQGLQFLFEYFSETQRNKGNFPGRFSGRQFSNSRSEMNVSTLELGDSALYLCASSYEGGWTGELFFGEGSRLTVL.

The chain recombines TRBV20-1 with TRBJ2-1; D not resolved. CDR1 DFQATT and CDR2 SNEGSKA come from the germline V gene (reference sequence). Between the trimmed V and J ends, which lost 3 bases and 2 bases, there was a span of 11 bases. The CDR3 runs to 14 residues. Here the CDR3 reads CSASNKGTYNEQFF. CDR3 nucleotide sequence: TGCAGTGCTAGTAATAAGGGTACCTACAATGAGCAGTTCTTC.

This rearrangement joins TRBV11-2 to TRBJ1-4; D not resolved. CDR1 is SGHAT and CDR2 is FQNNGV in the germline V gene. This CDR3 contains 10 residues. V was pared by 7 bases and J by 15 bases, with 12 bases between. The CDR3 is CASIPSMVFF. CDR3 DNA sequence: TGTGCCAGCATCCCTTCGATGGTGTTTTTT.

The CDR3 loop reads CASSLRQFEAFF. In DNA, the CDR3 is TGTGCCAGCAGTCTTCGACAGTTTGAAGCTTTCTTT. The chain joins TRBV28 to TRBJ1-1; TRBD1 might be the D (5 bases). Trimming removed 5 bases at V and 7 bases at J, with 11 bases between. In germline, CDR1 is MDHEN, CDR2 SYDVKM. The CDR3 is 12 residues long.

V is TRBV7-2 and J is TRBJ1-6; D is perhaps TRBD1 (5 bases). Between the trimmed V and J ends, which lost 2 bases and 9 bases, there was a span of 14 bases. Germline values: CDR1 SGHTA, CDR2 FQGNSA. CDR3 length: 15 residues. The CDR3 region has the DNA TGTGCCAGCAGCTTATATTCCGGGGCCCTTTCACCCCTCCACTTT. It is translated as CASSLYSGALSPLHF.

The chain recombines TRBV3-1 (or the pseudogene TRBV3-2) with TRBJ1-5; 9 bases align to TRBD1. The CDR3 extends over 18 amino acids. Germline assignment: CDR1 LGHDT and CDR2 YNNKEL (reference sequence). V was pared by 3 bases and J by 5 bases, with 14 bases of the junction left unmatched. As DNA, the CDR3 is TGTGCCAGCAGCCAGGGACTTGTGACAGGGGGAGAAGATCAGCCCCAGCATTTT. It yields the protein CASSQGLVTGGEDQPQHF.

The chain carries TRBV4-1 and TRBJ2-2; maybe TRBD1 (6 bases). This CDR3 has 18 amino acids. The germline V gene has CDR1 MGHRA and CDR2 YSYEKL. V was pared by 0 bases and J by 5 bases, with 19 bases between. The DNA for the CDR3 is TGCGCCAGCAGCCAAGATACAGGGCCGCAAGCAAGGACCGGGGAGCTGTTTTTT. Its protein product is CASSQDTGPQARTGELFF.

V and J are TRBV6-2 or TRBV6-3 and TRBJ1-2; no firm D call. V was shortened by 2 bases and J by 4 bases, with 11 bases between the two germline ends. CDR3 length: 14 amino acids. CDR1 MNHEY and CDR2 SVGEGT come from the germline V gene. In DNA, the CDR3 is TGTGCCAGCAGTTACCCATCGATCTTCTATGGCTACACCTTC. Translated: CASSYPSIFYGYTF.

The CDR3 reads CASSEKRSGLGTEAFF. DNA for the CDR3: TGTGCCAGCAGTGAAAAACGGTCAGGATTGGGGACTGAAGCTTTCTTT. The chain combines TRBV2 with TRBJ1-1, with D unresolved. There are 16 residues in the CDR3. Trimming cost V 2 bases and J 5 bases, with 18 bases left between them. Germline lookup yields CDR1 SNHLY and CDR2 FYNNEI.

This clone was counted a single time. V usage is TRBV25-1 and J usage is TRBJ1-3; weak D call: TRBD1 (5 bases). This CDR3 spans 16 amino acids. Germline CDR1 MGHDK, CDR2 SYGVNS. Trimming left V 1 base short and J 4 bases short, with 14 bases between. CDR3 sequence (DNA): TGTGCCAGCAGTGAATCCAGGGCGCCATACGGAAACACCATATATTTT. This sequence encodes CASSESRAPYGNTIYF.

The gene calls are TRBV5-4 and TRBJ2-7; D may be TRBD1 or TRBD2 (5 bases each). This CDR3 has 12 residues. Trimming removed 7 bases at V and 7 bases at J, with 15 bases between. Germline V gene data show CDR1 as SGHNT and CDR2 as YYREEE (reference sequence). CDR3 nucleotides: TGTGCCAGCCGGGACCGGTCCGGGGAGCAGTACTTC. Translation: CASRDRSGEQYF.

The rearrangement uses TRBV2 and TRBJ2-5; the D is unclear. The germline V gene has CDR1 SNHLY and CDR2 FYNNEI. The CDR3 length is 16 residues. The V end was cut by 8 bases, the J end by 2 bases, with 21 bases between. CDR3: CASCYGWSPTQETQYF. CDR3 coding DNA: TGTGCCAGCTGCTACGGGTGGAGTCCCACACAAGAGACCCAGTACTTC.

This chain links TRBV2 with TRBJ1-5; D possibly corresponds to TRBD1 (6 bases). V shed 0 bases and J shed 9 bases, with 15 bases lying between them. CDR1 is SNHLY, CDR2 FYNNEI, per germline. There are 15 residues in the CDR3. DNA for the CDR3: TGTGCCAGCAGTGAAGCGGCAGGGGAGGGTCGGCCCCAGCATTTT. Protein sequence: CASSEAAGEGRPQHF.

This clone was seen a handful of times. This chain uses TRBV2 with TRBJ2-2, with D perhaps TRBD1 (5 bases). V was clipped by 1 base and J by 7 bases, with 13 bases between them. This CDR3 spans 15 amino acids. Per germline, CDR1 SNHLY and CDR2 FYNNEI. CDR3 protein: CASSEGVRRGGELFF. CDR3 bases: TGTGCCAGCAGTGAAGGGGTACGAAGGGGCGGGGAGCTGTTTTTT. Combining the CDR3 with reference TRBV2 and TRBJ2-2 gives the whole variable domain EPEVTQTPSHQVTQMGQEVILRCVPISNHLYFYWYRQILGQKVEFLVSFYNNEISEKSEIFDDQFSVERPDGSNFTLKIRSTKLEDSAMYFCASSEGVRRGGELFFGEGSRLTVL.

This chain connects TRBV29-1 to TRBJ2-1; possible D gene TRBD2, 6 bases. Per germline, CDR1 SQVTM and CDR2 ANQGSEA. Deletions cut 6 bases from V and 8 bases from J, with 23 bases between. CDR3 length: 15 residues. The CDR3, as DNA: TGCAGCGTGGACGCCTTGGGGCGGGGTCGGGATGAGCAGTTCTTC. Its protein product is CSVDALGRGRDEQFF.

V and J are TRBV7-8 and TRBJ1-4; D remains ambiguous. Germline-derived CDR1 and CDR2 are SGHVS and FQNEAQ. Trimming cost V 7 bases and J 4 bases, with 16 bases left between them. This CDR3 comprises 15 residues. CDR3 nucleotides: TGTGCCAGCACCCGACGAATCAGGCTTAATGAAAAACTGTTTTTT. Translating it yields CASTRRIRLNEKLFF. Combining the CDR3 with reference TRBV7-8 and TRBJ1-4 gives the whole variable domain GAGVSQSPRYKVAKRGQDVALRCDPISGHVSLFWYQQALGQGPEFLTYFQNEAQLDKSGLPSDRFFAERPEGSVSTLKIQRTQQEDSAVYLCASTRRIRLNEKLFFGSGTQLSVL.

The rearrangement joins TRBV19 to TRBJ2-3; the match to TRBD2 covers 8 bases. The CDR3 is made up of 16 amino acids. The V and J ends lost 6 bases and 3 bases, in that order; junction bases with no gene match: 11. Germline CDR1 reads LNHDA; CDR2 reads SQIVND (reference sequence). This CDR3 is CASSNLGGAATDTQYF. CDR3 sequence (DNA): TGTGCCAGTAGCAATCTCGGGGGGGCCGCGACAGATACGCAGTATTTT.

This rearrangement joins TRBV9 to TRBJ1-4; D unclear. V lost 0 bases and J 14 bases, leaving 17 bases between the germline ends. CDR3 length equals 14 residues. CDR1 SGDLS and CDR2 YYNGEE come from the germline V gene. The CDR3 is CASSVGEPRGGLFF. For the CDR3, the DNA is TGTGCCAGCAGCGTAGGAGAGCCCCGCGGTGGGCTGTTTTTT.